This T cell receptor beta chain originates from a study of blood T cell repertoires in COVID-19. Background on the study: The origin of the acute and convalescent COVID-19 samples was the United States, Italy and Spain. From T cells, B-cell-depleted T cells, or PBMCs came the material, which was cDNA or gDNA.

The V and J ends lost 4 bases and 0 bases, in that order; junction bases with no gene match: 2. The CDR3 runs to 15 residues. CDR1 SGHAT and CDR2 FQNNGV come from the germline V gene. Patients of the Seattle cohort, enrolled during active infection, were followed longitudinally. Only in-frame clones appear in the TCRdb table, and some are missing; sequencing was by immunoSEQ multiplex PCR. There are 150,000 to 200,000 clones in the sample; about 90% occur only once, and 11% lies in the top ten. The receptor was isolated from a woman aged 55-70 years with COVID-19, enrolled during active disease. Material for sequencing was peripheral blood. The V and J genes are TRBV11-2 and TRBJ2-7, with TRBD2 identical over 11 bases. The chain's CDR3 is CASSSTSGSSYEQYF. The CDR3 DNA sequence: TGTGCCAGCAGCTCAACTAGCGGGAGCTCCTACGAGCAGTACTTC.